A selection of T cell receptor beta chains follows, all from one sample in a study of T cells in localized non-small cell lung cancer. Generated by immunoSEQ multiplex PCR, the TCRdb table keeps only in-frame clones and is missing some. The repertoire holds 45,000 or so clones, with roughly 91% as singletons. The sequences come from PBMCs, collected before any cancer treatment. These receptors were taken from a woman aged 40 to 75 with stage II lung adenocarcinoma. CDR3s include the opening cysteine and the closing phenylalanine or tryptophan. D genes are given only for firm matches. Size values are once, few and many counts, or a class for expanded clones, and some rows have none.

J | D | size | V | DNA | CDR3
TRBJ1-2 | TRBD1 | . | TRBV9 | TGTGCCAGCAGCGTAGGACAGGGCAGCTTCTATGGCTACACCTTC | CASSVGQGSFYGYTF
TRBJ2-7 | TRBD2 | . | TRBV7-6 | TGTGCCAGCAGCTCCCGGGGGGGAGAGCAGTACTTC | CASSSRGGEQYF
TRBJ1-2 | . | . | TRBV5-4 | TGTGCCAGCAGCGTTAGTGGGCCCATCGGGGGCTACACCTTC | CASSVSGPIGGYTF
TRBJ1-2 | . | . | TRBV19 | TGTGCCAGTAGTATTATTGGGACGGAAATCAGCTACACCTTC | CASSIIGTEISYTF
TRBJ2-1 | . | . | TRBV28 | TGTGCCTCCCTGGGACTTTATAAGAATGAGCAGTTCTTC | CASLGLYKNEQFF
TRBJ2-4 | . | . | TRBV2 | TGTGCCAGCAGTGGTGACAGACTAGCCAAAAACATTCAGTACTTC | CASSGDRLAKNIQYF
TRBJ2-3 | . | . | TRBV5-4 | TGTGCCAGCAGCTTCGGAGCGGCTAGCACAGATACGCAGTATTTT | CASSFGAASTDTQYF
TRBJ1-1 | TRBD1 | . | TRBV6-6 | TGTGCCAGCAGTTACTCAACAGGGGGCAACGCTGAAGCTTTCTTT | CASSYSTGGNAEAFF
TRBJ2-2 | . | once | TRBV11-3 | TGTGCCAGCAGCTCTGGAGGGGTAAACACCGGGGAGCTGTTTTTT | CASSSGGVNTGELFF
TRBJ2-3 | TRBD2 | . | TRBV6-1 | TGTGCCAGCAGTCGCCTAGCGGGAGAGTCAGATACGCAGTATTTT | CASSRLAGESDTQYF
TRBJ2-5 | TRBD2 | . | TRBV10-2 | TGCGCCAGCACGGCGGGGGGGCTACAAGAGACCCAGTACTTC | CASTAGGLQETQYF
TRBJ2-7 | . | . | TRBV29-1 | TGCAGCGTTTGGGGGAAGGGTGCCTACGAGCAGTACTTC | CSVWGKGAYEQYF
TRBJ1-2 | . | . | TRBV28 | TGTGCCAGCAGTACCTTTGGACAGACCTATGGCTACACCTTC | CASSTFGQTYGYTF
TRBJ2-1 | TRBD2 | . | TRBV7-2 | TGTGCCAGCAGCTTAGGGGGACTAGCGGGAGTCGATGAGCAGTTCTTC | CASSLGGLAGVDEQFF
TRBJ1-5 | . | . | TRBV18 | TGTGCCAGCTCACCAAGCACCCTTTTTAATCAGCCCCAGCATTTT | CASSPSTLFNQPQHF
TRBJ1-2 | TRBD1 | few | TRBV4-1 | TGCGCCAGCAGCCAATTTGGGACAGGCCCCTATGGCTACACCTTC | CASSQFGTGPYGYTF
TRBJ2-3 | . | . | TRBV5-1 | TGCGCCAGCACGTGGTCGGGGGGCGCTACAGATACGCAGTATTTT | CASTWSGGATDTQYF
TRBJ1-1 | . | once | TRBV6-1 | TGTGCCAGTAGTGATCAGGTACACACTGAAGCTTTCTTT | CASSDQVHTEAFF
TRBJ1-1 | . | once | TRBV7-8 | TGTGCCAGCAGCTTAGCGAGGGGCCGCACTGAAGCTTTCTTT | CASSLARGRTEAFF
TRBJ1-1 | . | . | TRBV29-1 | TGCAGCGTTAAGATTTACGCTGGTGAAGCTTTCTTT | CSVKIYAGEAFF
TRBJ2-7 | TRBD2 | . | TRBV7-6 | TGTGCCAGCAGCTTTAGGATCGGGGGGACCTACGAGCAGTACTTC | CASSFRIGGTYEQYF
TRBJ2-7 | . | . | TRBV2 | TGTGCCAGCAGTGAAACGGGTGCCGCATCCTACGAGCAGTACTTC | CASSETGAASYEQYF
TRBJ2-7 | . | . | TRBV11-2 | TGTGCCAGCAGCTTAGTGGGCAACAAATACGAGCAGTACTTC | CASSLVGNKYEQYF
TRBJ1-1 | . | once | TRBV29-1 | TGCAGCGCCAGCCGGGGGGAGGCGACAGGAGCGAACACTGAAGCTTTCTTT | CSASRGEATGANTEAFF